This T cell receptor (beta chain) was identified during a study of T-cell memory formation after mild COVID-19. Broader study findings: Among CD4+ contracting clones, most were CM and EM, and CD8+ ones EMRA.

This clonotype was observed a few times. Its cognate antigen is unknown. Germline CDR1 and CDR2: SGHKS and YYEKEE (reference sequence). Trimming removed 6 bases from V and 4 bases from J; junction bases left unmatched: 4. The CDR3 runs to 13 residues. In TCRdb, the 5' RACE reads were re-called with MiXCR into one record per CDR3 protein. The sample holds a few hundred thousand distinct CDR3 sequences, roughly 15% seen once. The chain joins TRBV5-5 to TRBJ2-4, with TRBD1 identical over 7 bases. The clonotype originates from a man aged 18 to 29 who had mild COVID-19 (a few samples of this study predate the infection). Cell type and time point are not known. Sequenced: PBMCs or a T cell subset sorted from them (not recorded which). The CDR3 sequence: CASNPGQKNIQYF. The CDR3 coding sequence is TGTGCCAGCAACCCGGGACAGAAAAACATTCAGTACTTC.